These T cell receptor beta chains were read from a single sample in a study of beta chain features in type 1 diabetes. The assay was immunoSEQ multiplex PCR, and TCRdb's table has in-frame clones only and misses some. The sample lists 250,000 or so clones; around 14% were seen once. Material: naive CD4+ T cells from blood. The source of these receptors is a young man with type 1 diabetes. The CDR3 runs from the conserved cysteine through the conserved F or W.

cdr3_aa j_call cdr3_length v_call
CASSQVGTGRNEQYF TRBJ2-7 15 TRBV4-1
CASGLKASGFYNEQFF TRBJ2-1 16 TRBV12-5
CASTGTGRGEQYF TRBJ2-7 13 TRBV25-1
CASSLRLATDTQYF TRBJ2-3 14 TRBV7-2
CASSFPEYNEQFF TRBJ2-1 13 TRBV7-9
CASSPYAGGITDTQYF TRBJ2-3 16 TRBV9
CASSPPRGLTEAFF TRBJ1-1 14 TRBV16
CATSRVGTGADEQYF TRBJ2-7 15 TRBV15
CASSVVQIYNEQFF TRBJ2-1 14 TRBV9
CASSAGMGETQYF TRBJ2-5 13 TRBV9
CAWSPRGGELFF TRBJ2-2 12 TRBV30
CASSPPGGGSSEQFF TRBJ2-1 15 TRBV9
CAISESPGAQYF TRBJ2-3 12 TRBV10-3
CASRGQAYTGELFF TRBJ2-2 14 TRBV6-1